This record covers a single T cell receptor (beta chain). As yet, its antigen is unknown. One end of the junction fails to match germline, which may point to a read error. This CDR3 is 13 amino acids long. The germline V gene has CDR1 MRHNA and CDR2 SNTAGT. Investigators amplified TCR beta CDR3 regions from RNA transcripts. Following a first-round RT-PCR that used HTBI primers, a second-round multiplex PCR was carried out. TCRdb processed the multiplex PCR reads anew with MiXCR; each CDR3 protein has one entry. This table has about 210,000 distinct CDR3 sequences, over 25% appearing once. This entry belongs to a study of Graves' ophthalmopathy and Graves' hyperthyroidism. General study findings and limits: Blood contained most expanded thyroid clonotypes exceeding 0.001 frequency. As the model predicted ophthalmopathy progression, it achieved a sensitivity of roughly 69% and a specificity of roughly 72%. Stable hyperthyroidism and ophthalmopathy were told apart by a 13-signature model, which achieved roughly 89% sensitivity and almost 82% specificity.

Diagnostic conclusions were grounded in clinical symptoms, serum thyroxine, TRAb, thyroid ultrasound and orbital computed tomography. The sample taken for sequencing was peripheral blood. This chain connects TRBV6-4 to TRBJ1-5; no reliable D call. This TCR derives from a man between 50 and 59 years old with Graves' ophthalmopathy. The DNA of the CDR3 is TGTGCCAGCAGTTACTCCGTCGATCAGCCCCAGCATTTT. Protein product: CASSYSVDQPQHF.